A single sample is the source of the 32 T cell receptor beta chains below, sequenced in a study of regulatory T cells in long-lasting Graves disease. Stated time point: persistent/refractory GD, antithyroid drugs over 5 years with positive TRAb. Preparation of the TCR library used RNA extracted from PBMCs. Arm-PCR with iRepertoire HTBI primers amplified the CDR3 regions for these TCR beta libraries. TCRdb fed the multiplex PCR reads into MiXCR, producing one record per CDR3 protein. The top ten clones hold about 27% of a sample with about 420,000 distinct CDR3 sequences, about a quarter of them seen once. The specimen was peripheral blood mononuclear cells (PBMCs), collected when the disease was refractory, from a patient treated with antithyroid drugs. The origin of the receptors is a female donor with Graves disease.

This chain links TRBV30 with TRBJ1-3; perhaps TRBD1 as D (5 bases). V was shortened by 3 bases and J by 0 bases, with 15 bases between the two germline ends. The CDR3 sequence is 16 residues long. Germline CDR1 is GTSNPN and CDR2 is SVGIG (reference sequence). Here the CDR3 DNA reads TGTGCCTGGAGCTGGATTGGGGCTGTCTCTGGAAACACCATATATTTT. It codes for CAWSWIGAVSGNTIYF.

In this sample, this clonotype turned up many times. This chain connects TRBV5-6 to TRBJ2-5; D gene uncertain. The CDR3 totals 16 residues. Trimming removed 1 base from V and 7 bases from J, with 20 bases in between. The germline V gene encodes CDR1 SGHDT and CDR2 YYEEEE. The CDR3 reads CASSLWRRTPDGTQYF. The CDR3 nucleotides read TGTGCCAGCAGCTTGTGGCGCCGAACCCCGGACGGGACCCAGTACTTC.

Notes on this clonotype: The CDR3 does not end in the conserved phenylalanine or tryptophan, so this is likely a read error. This chain connects TRBV28 to TRBJ2-1; D remains unclear. The germline V gene encodes CDR1 MDHEN and CDR2 SYDVKM. V dropped 6 bases and J dropped 5 bases, with 14 bases sitting between them. This CDR3 has 14 amino acids. CDR3 sequence: CASSFFMADNEQFL. Here the CDR3 DNA reads TGTGCCAGCAGCTTTTTTATGGCTGACAATGAGCAGTTCCTC.

This clonotype was observed a handful of times. The chain recombines TRBV20-1 with TRBJ1-2; unclear D gene. Trimming stripped 6 bases from V and 3 bases from J, with 8 bases between. The CDR3 length is 11 residues. The germline V gene encodes CDR1 DFQATT and CDR2 SNEGSKA (reference sequence). CDR3 sequence reads: CSAEGHYGYTF. The CDR3 nucleotides read TGCAGTGCAGAGGGCCACTATGGCTACACCTTC.

The chain employs TRBV29-1 and TRBJ2-7, with 10 bases that match TRBD2. The CDR3 loop spans 16 amino acids. Germline V gene data show CDR1 as SQVTM and CDR2 as ANQGSEA. V gave up 3 bases and J gave up 7 bases; unmatched junction bases: 15. The CDR3 nucleotides read TGCAGCGTTGAGTCTAGCGGGAGCCGCCTAGGGTTAGAGCAGTACTTC. Amino acids: CSVESSGSRLGLEQYF.

The genes are TRBV12-3 or TRBV12-4 and TRBJ2-7; D uncertain. This CDR3 has 15 amino acids. Trimming took 6 bases from V and 4 from J, leaving 19 bases between them. The CDR3 DNA reads as TGTGCCAGCAGGCGAGAACTTGGTGGGGATTACGAGCAGTACTTC. Translating gives CASRRELGGDYEQYF.

The chain uses TRBV6-1 and TRBJ2-5, with 7 positions matching TRBD1. This CDR3 is built from 15 residues. The ends lost 5 bases at V and 1 base at J; junction bases unmatched: 7. Germline CDR1 is MNHNS and CDR2 is SASEGT. The CDR3 coding sequence is TGTGCCAGCAGTCCGCTTGGGGACAGCCAAGAGACCCAGTACTTC. Translating gives CASSPLGDSQETQYF.

This clonotype has at least ten counts. The V and J genes are TRBV5-1 and TRBJ1-2, with a tentative D call TRBD1 (5 bases). V dropped 3 bases and J dropped 0 bases, with 12 bases sitting between them. The CDR3 runs to 15 residues. The germline CDR1 and CDR2 sequences are SGHRS and YFSETQ. The DNA of the CDR3 is TGCGCCAGCAGCTCCCCCGACAGCTCTAACTATGGCTACACCTTC. Translated, it gives CASSSPDSSNYGYTF.

This clonotype has a handful of counts. V and J are TRBV5-1 and TRBJ1-5; D is unresolved. The CDR3 covers 16 residues. Germline assignment: CDR1 SGHRS and CDR2 YFSETQ. Trimming pared 0 bases from V and 0 bases from J, leaving 10 bases between. This CDR3 reads CASSLGGSYSNQPQHF. For the CDR3, the DNA is TGCGCCAGCAGCTTGGGTGGAAGCTATAGCAATCAGCCCCAGCATTTT.

This clonotype occurred many times. This chain links TRBV28 with TRBJ1-2, with D perhaps matching TRBD1 (5 bases). Germline V gives CDR1 MDHEN, CDR2 SYDVKM. The CDR3 runs to 14 residues. V was shortened by 10 bases and J by 0 bases, with 15 bases between the two germline ends. The CDR3 here is CAILDSPTNYGYTF. CDR3 DNA sequence: TGTGCCATCCTAGACAGTCCTACTAACTATGGCTACACCTTC.

Written as DNA, the CDR3 is TGTGCCAGCAGGCTTAAAGAGGGCTCTCCGAATGAGCAGTTCTTC. Translated: CASRLKEGSPNEQFF. The chain has TRBV2 and TRBJ2-1; TRBD2 is a possible D gene (5 bases). Germline CDR1 reads SNHLY; CDR2 reads FYNNEI. V lost 6 bases and J lost 7, with 19 bases in between. The CDR3 is 15 residues long.

The chain recombines TRBV19 with TRBJ1-2; TRBD1 agrees at 7 bases. With V trimmed by 10 bases and J by 3 bases, 5 bases remained unmatched. The CDR3 extends over 12 amino acids. Per the germline V gene, CDR1 is LNHDA and CDR2 is SQIVND (reference sequence). This chain's CDR3 is CATVTGDYGYTF. The CDR3 DNA sequence: TGTGCCACGGTTACAGGGGACTATGGCTACACCTTC. Full variable domain (remainder filled in from reference TRBV19 and TRBJ1-2): DGGITQSPKYLFRKEGQNVTLSCEQNLNHDAMYWYRQDPGQGLRLIYYSQIVNDFQKGDIAEGYSVSREKKESFPLTVTSAQKNPTAFYLCATVTGDYGYTFGSGTRLTVV.

This clonotype was observed once. The gene calls are TRBV20-1 and TRBJ1-1, with D possibly matching TRBD1 (6 bases). The CDR3 is 14 residues long. V was clipped by 6 bases and J by 0 bases, with 14 bases between them. Germline CDR1 DFQATT, CDR2 SNEGSKA (reference sequence). The CDR3: CSAKKQGMNTEAFF. The CDR3 nucleotides are TGCAGTGCCAAAAAACAGGGAATGAACACTGAAGCTTTCTTT.

The chain links TRBV28 to TRBJ2-3; D not certain. The CDR3 is 16 amino acids. Deletions cut 7 bases from V and 0 bases from J, with 17 bases between. Germline CDR1 MDHEN, CDR2 SYDVKM. The chain's CDR3 is CASNAQPLHSTDTQYF. The CDR3 DNA reads TGTGCCAGCAACGCACAGCCCCTCCATAGCACAGATACGCAGTATTTT.

The CDR3 DNA reads as TGCGCCAGCAGACAAACCCATGGTGCGGGAGCCTTAAGCTCCTACGAGCAGTACTTC. Its translation: CASRQTHGAGALSSYEQYF. The gene calls are TRBV5-1 and TRBJ2-7; 7 bases are a match to TRBD2. The ends lost 5 bases at V and 0 bases at J; junction bases unmatched: 20. This CDR3 region has 19 residues. Germline lookup yields CDR1 SGHRS and CDR2 YFSETQ.

This clonotype has a count of ten or more. The chain is built from TRBV20-1 and TRBJ2-7; weak D call: TRBD1 (6 bases). This CDR3 is built from 14 residues. V was clipped by 6 bases and J by 7 bases, with 22 bases between them. CDR1 is DFQATT, CDR2 SNEGSKA, per germline (reference sequence). CDR3 DNA sequence: TGCAGTGCAGCTGGGACACAGAGCTCGGGGGAGCAGTACTTC. It specifies CSAAGTQSSGEQYF.

This clonotype turned up a few times. J is TRBJ1-2 and V is TRBV20-1; D unresolved. CDR1 and CDR2 from the germline V gene are DFQATT and SNEGSKA (reference sequence). V lost 7 bases to trimming and J lost 8 bases, with 20 bases between them. This CDR3 region has 13 residues. CDR3: CSVWAPEGSGYTF. As DNA, the CDR3 is TGCAGTGTGTGGGCCCCCGAGGGCTCCGGCTACACCTTC.

A few counts support this clonotype. This chain joins TRBV7-6 and TRBJ2-7; 7 bases are a match to TRBD2. The CDR3 spans 13 residues. Germline assignment: CDR1 SGHVS and CDR2 FNYEAQ. Trimming cost V 5 bases and J 12 bases; bases outside gene matches: 13. The CDR3 protein is CASSAWVAGSTYF. CDR3 nucleotide sequence: TGTGCCAGCAGCGCGTGGGTAGCGGGCTCGACGTACTTC.

The genes are TRBV24-1 and TRBJ2-2; D is perhaps TRBD1 (7 bases). CDR1 is KGHDR and CDR2 is SFDVKD in the germline V gene. The CDR3 length is 13 residues. V was pared by 9 bases and J by 5 bases, with 12 bases between. The CDR3 coding sequence is TGTGCCACCCAGTCAGGGGGGACCGGGGAGCTGTTTTTT. Its translation is CATQSGGTGELFF.

There are many counts of this clonotype. For the CDR3, the DNA is TGTGCCAGCAGCTCGACAGGCAATCAGCCCCAGCATTTT. Residues: CASSSTGNQPQHF. The chain couples TRBV19 to TRBJ1-5; perhaps TRBD1 as D (5 bases). V was trimmed by 9 bases and J by 2 bases, leaving 11 bases between them. The CDR3 is 13 residues long. The germline CDR1 and CDR2 sequences are LNHDA and SQIVND (reference sequence). The full variable domain, in which reference TRBV19 and TRBJ1-5 provide the parts outside the CDR3, is DGGITQSPKYLFRKEGQNVTLSCEQNLNHDAMYWYRQDPGQGLRLIYYSQIVNDFQKGDIAEGYSVSREKKESFPLTVTSAQKNPTAFYLCASSSTGNQPQHFGDGTRLSIL.

This clonotype was counted only a few times. The chain employs TRBV29-1 and TRBJ1-4; no clear D. The germline V and J ends were trimmed by 1 base and 5 bases, with 5 bases remaining between them. In germline, CDR1 is SQVTM, CDR2 ANQGSEA. The CDR3 extends over 12 amino acids. The CDR3 nucleotides read TGCAGCGTTGAAGGCGAGAATGAAAAACTGTTTTTT. Translating it yields CSVEGENEKLFF.

The J gene is TRBJ2-6, the V gene TRBV30; 8 bases are shared with TRBD1. This CDR3 contains 17 residues. Losses at the gene ends were 3 bases for V and 1 base for J; bases not matched to a gene: 8. Germline CDR1 and CDR2: GTSNPN and SVGIG (reference sequence). Written as DNA, the CDR3 is TGTGCCTGGAGCACAGGACAGGGAGGTTCTGGGGCCAACGTCCTGACTTTC. Encoded protein: CAWSTGQGGSGANVLTF.

The chain links TRBV20-1 to TRBJ2-5, with 14 nucleotides matching TRBD2. The V gene end was trimmed by 3 bases and the J gene end by 7 bases; junction bases not matched to a gene: 19. This CDR3 region has 19 residues. Germline CDR1 is DFQATT and CDR2 is SNEGSKA (reference sequence). DNA for the CDR3: TGCAGTGCTAGGCTTCCGGGACTAGCGGGAGTTGGGCTTTTGAGGACCCAGTACTTC. It yields the protein CSARLPGLAGVGLLRTQYF.

The sample holds a few counts of this clonotype. V and J are TRBV20-1 and TRBJ2-3; D gene ambiguous. This CDR3 has 12 residues. Germline loops: CDR1 DFQATT, CDR2 SNEGSKA (reference sequence). Trimming removed 7 bases from V and 9 bases from J, with 17 bases in between. The CDR3 spells CSVAGPASTQYF. In DNA form, the CDR3 reads TGCAGTGTCGCCGGTCCGGCGTCCACGCAGTATTTT.

The rearrangement joins TRBV10-3 to TRBJ2-2; D may be TRBD2 (5 bases). CDR1 and CDR2 from the germline V gene are ENHRY and SYGVKD. V lost 3 bases to trimming and J lost 2 bases, with 7 bases between them. The CDR3 covers 14 residues. CDR3 in amino acids: CAISEGSNTGELFF. The CDR3 nucleotides read TGTGCCATCAGTGAAGGGAGCAACACCGGGGAGCTGTTTTTT.

The table lists this clonotype with many counts. The V and J genes are TRBV20-1 and TRBJ2-5; D uncertain. Trimming removed 0 bases at V and 0 bases at J, with 8 bases between. The length of the CDR3 is 14 residues. The germline V gene has CDR1 DFQATT and CDR2 SNEGSKA (reference sequence). The CDR3 region is CSARDIGDQETQYF. In nucleotides, the CDR3 is TGCAGTGCTAGAGATATTGGCGACCAAGAGACCCAGTACTTC.

This clonotype has a handful of counts. The chain couples TRBV20-1 to TRBJ1-5; D is unclear. Germline CDR1 is DFQATT and CDR2 is SNEGSKA (reference sequence). Trimming cost V 0 bases and J 6 bases, with 15 bases left between them. There are 15 residues in the CDR3. The DNA of the CDR3 is TGCAGTGCTAGAGATCCGAGAGAGGGTGGTCAGCCCCAGCATTTT. Protein sequence: CSARDPREGGQPQHF.

The rearrangement joins TRBV29-1 to TRBJ2-7; the match to TRBD1 covers 12 bases. There are 13 residues in the CDR3. V was pared by 7 bases and J by 4 bases, with 5 bases of the junction left unmatched. The germline V gene has CDR1 SQVTM and CDR2 ANQGSEA. CDR3 sequence: CSASGQGAYEQYF. The CDR3 DNA reads as TGCAGCGCGTCGGGACAGGGGGCGTACGAGCAGTACTTC.

The rearrangement joins TRBV5-1 to TRBJ1-1, with D possibly being TRBD1 (5 bases). CDR3 length: 19 residues. With 4 bases removed from V and 3 bases from J, the gap between germline ends came to 28 bases. Germline-derived CDR1 and CDR2 are SGHRS and YFSETQ. CDR3 bases: TGCGCCAGCAGCCCCCTTTCCTCGATTCGGGGGGGGGATGACACTGAAGCTTTCTTT. Encoded protein: CASSPLSSIRGGDDTEAFF.

The table lists this clonotype with many counts. The chain is built from TRBV7-2 and TRBJ2-4; 7 positions match TRBD2. J gave up 1 base and V 5 bases, and 5 bases lay outside the gene matches. CDR3 length: 15 amino acids. The germline gives CDR1 SGHTA, CDR2 FQGNSA. The CDR3 DNA follows: TGTGCCAGCAGCGGACTAGTCGGGGCCAAAAACATTCAGTACTTC. This codes for CASSGLVGAKNIQYF.

This clonotype occurred many times. The V gene is TRBV6-2 or TRBV6-3, the J gene TRBJ2-5; the D gene could be TRBD1 or TRBD2 (5 bases each). The CDR3 is 16 residues long. CDR1 and CDR2 from the germline V gene are MNHEY and SVGEGT. V was cut by 6 bases and J by 1 base, with 18 bases left in between. CDR3 nucleotide sequence: TGTGCCAGCAGCCCGGGACCCGGAACCCCCCAAGAGACCCAGTACTTC. It codes for CASSPGPGTPQETQYF.

The V call is TRBV6-1, the J call TRBJ2-7; 13 positions agree with TRBD2. There are 17 residues in the CDR3. Germline loops: CDR1 MNHNS, CDR2 SASEGT. The V gene end was trimmed by 7 bases and the J gene end by 2 bases; junction bases not matched to a gene: 11. For the CDR3, the DNA is TGTGCCAGCACTACCACCCCCACTAGCGGGGGGGCCTACGAGCAGTACTTC. Translation gives CASTTTPTSGGAYEQYF.